This T cell receptor (beta chain) was identified during a study of shared clonotypes between healthy human individuals. Across the study: Each donor's CD8 memory used one plate, CD8 naive two, each CD4 subset three.

This clone was recorded only once. Its target is not known. Methods used by the authors: Junction-only immunoSEQ data arrived without quality scores, meaning filtering differed. Generated by immunoSEQ multiplex PCR, the TCRdb table keeps only in-frame clones and is missing some. From that table come the V and J calls and clone size; the DNA was used to work out D and trimming. The sample consists of 1.4 million to 1.5 million clones, roughly 96% of them appearing once. Study observations and caveats: Shared across a few donors were roughly 5.3% of the naive CD4 clonotypes.

CD4+ cells were split into CD45RA+ naive and CD45RA-negative memory subsets. This TCR came from a man aged 25-45 years in good health. Specimen: naive CD4+ T cells sorted from blood. Subset of the sample: CD45RA+ positively selected.

CDR3 region: CASSLGDRGSYEQYF. CDR3 coding DNA: TGTGCCAGCAGCTTAGGGGACAGGGGTAGCTACGAGCAGTACTTC. This sequence joins TRBV7-6 and TRBJ2-7; TRBD1 matches 10 bases. The CDR3 is 15 amino acids. V lost 1 base and J lost 3; bases outside the gene matches: 3. Germline values: CDR1 SGHVS, CDR2 FNYEAQ.